This is a list of T cell receptor beta chains from one sample in a study of early T cells in non-severe SARS-CoV-2 infection. TCRdb ran MiXCR on the 5' RACE reads and lists one entry per CDR3 protein. This table has some 77,000 distinct CDR3 sequences, roughly an eighth appearing once. Sequencing was performed on whole blood, taken at baseline. Receptors originate from an adult who was a healthcare worker with PCR-confirmed SARS-CoV-2 infection or an uninfected control (not recorded which). The donor label of this sample is uncertain. Both conserved end residues are part of each CDR3. The order of the fields is CDR3 DNA, CDR3 protein, clone size, D gene, V gene, J gene. A D gene is named only where the DNA matches it firmly. Clone size appears in some rows only: once, few, many, or a class for an expanded clone.

cdr3_nt: TGCAGTGCCAGGGTTGGAGGTGAGCAGTTCTTC; cdr3_aa: CSARVGGEQFF; clone_size: many; d_call: -; v_call: TRBV20-1; j_call: TRBJ2-1
cdr3_nt: TGTGCCAGCAGCTCACAGGGTTTATCCTACGAGCAGTACTTC; cdr3_aa: CASSSQGLSYEQYF; clone_size: many; d_call: -; v_call: TRBV3-1; j_call: TRBJ2-7
cdr3_nt: TGTGCCAGCAGCCTGGGGCCCGGGGAGCTGTTTTTT; cdr3_aa: CASSLGPGELFF; clone_size: few; d_call: -; v_call: TRBV7-3; j_call: TRBJ2-2
cdr3_nt: TGCGCCAGCAGCAATGACCTCTCTGGGGCCAACGTCCTGACTTTC; cdr3_aa: CASSNDLSGANVLTF; clone_size: few; d_call: -; v_call: TRBV4-3; j_call: TRBJ2-6
cdr3_nt: TGTGCCAGTAGCCGGACAGAAGAATACGAGCAGTACTTC; cdr3_aa: CASSRTEEYEQYF; clone_size: few; d_call: -; v_call: TRBV19; j_call: TRBJ2-7
cdr3_nt: TGTGCCAGCAGTTTAAGTAGTGATTATAGCAATCAGCCCCAGCATTTT; cdr3_aa: CASSLSSDYSNQPQHF; clone_size: many; d_call: -; v_call: TRBV12-3/TRBV12-4; j_call: TRBJ1-5
cdr3_nt: TGTGCCATCAGTGAGTCAAAAGGGACTGAAGCTTTCTTT; cdr3_aa: CAISESKGTEAFF; clone_size: many; d_call: -; v_call: TRBV10-3; j_call: TRBJ1-1
cdr3_nt: TGTGCCAGCAGAAGACAGGGCCCAGAGACCCAGTACTTC; cdr3_aa: CASRRQGPETQYF; clone_size: many; d_call: TRBD1; v_call: TRBV28; j_call: TRBJ2-5
cdr3_nt: TGTGCCCCCTCGAAAGGGGCCGCCACTGAAGCTTTCTTT; cdr3_aa: CAPSKGAATEAFF; clone_size: -; d_call: -; v_call: TRBV7-8; j_call: TRBJ1-1
cdr3_nt: TGTGCCAGCAGCGCACTCGACGGGCGAAATTCACCCCTCCACTTT; cdr3_aa: CASSALDGRNSPLHF; clone_size: few; d_call: -; v_call: TRBV7-2; j_call: TRBJ1-6
cdr3_nt: TGTGCCAGCAGTCCATATGGACAGGGCATTGCCACAGATACGCAGTATTTT; cdr3_aa: CASSPYGQGIATDTQYF; clone_size: many; d_call: TRBD1; v_call: TRBV25-1; j_call: TRBJ2-3
cdr3_nt: TGTGCCAGCAGCCAAGAATTAGTCGGGGGGGCCTACAATGAGCAGTTCTTC; cdr3_aa: CASSQELVGGAYNEQFF; clone_size: -; d_call: TRBD2; v_call: TRBV4-2; j_call: TRBJ2-1
cdr3_nt: TGTGCCAGCAGCCCAAAAAATTGGAGCAATCAGCCCCAGCATTTT; cdr3_aa: CASSPKNWSNQPQHF; clone_size: few; d_call: -; v_call: TRBV7-7; j_call: TRBJ1-5
cdr3_nt: TGTGCCAGCAGGCCCCTAGCGGCCAGCTCCTACGAGCAGTACTTC; cdr3_aa: CASRPLAASSYEQYF; clone_size: few; d_call: TRBD2; v_call: TRBV2; j_call: TRBJ2-7
cdr3_nt: TGCAGTGCTAGAGATCCTAGCGAGACTGGAGATACGCAGTATTTT; cdr3_aa: CSARDPSETGDTQYF; clone_size: -; d_call: -; v_call: TRBV20-1; j_call: TRBJ2-3
cdr3_nt: TGTGCCAGCAGCTCCCGCCCTGAGCAGTTCTTC; cdr3_aa: CASSSRPEQFF; clone_size: many; d_call: -; v_call: TRBV11-2; j_call: TRBJ2-1
cdr3_nt: TGCGCCAGCAGCTTGGAGGGCCGGGGGAGTTACAATGAGCAGTTCTTC; cdr3_aa: CASSLEGRGSYNEQFF; clone_size: many; d_call: -; v_call: TRBV5-1; j_call: TRBJ2-1
cdr3_nt: TGTGCCAGCAGCCAAAGTTTGCGGGAGTGGACAGATACGCAGTATTTT; cdr3_aa: CASSQSLREWTDTQYF; clone_size: few; d_call: TRBD2; v_call: TRBV14; j_call: TRBJ2-3
cdr3_nt: TGTGCCAGCAGCATTGGACAAGGGGATTCACCCCTCCACTTT; cdr3_aa: CASSIGQGDSPLHF; clone_size: -; d_call: -; v_call: TRBV9; j_call: TRBJ1-6
cdr3_nt: TGCTGTTTTCCCTTTGGGGGTGAGCAGTTCTTC; cdr3_aa: CCFPFGGEQFF; clone_size: many; d_call: -; v_call: TRBV29-1; j_call: TRBJ2-1
cdr3_nt: TGCGCCAGCAGCTTGGGTAGCGGGATGACAGATACGCAGTATTTT; cdr3_aa: CASSLGSGMTDTQYF; clone_size: few; d_call: TRBD2; v_call: TRBV5-1; j_call: TRBJ2-3
cdr3_nt: TGTGCCAGCAGTTTATATCCAGGGGGGACCTACAATGAGCAGTTCTTC; cdr3_aa: CASSLYPGGTYNEQFF; clone_size: many; d_call: -; v_call: TRBV27; j_call: TRBJ2-1
cdr3_nt: TGTGCCAGTGCTCCGGGACAGGGGGGACAAGAGACCCAGTACTTC; cdr3_aa: CASAPGQGGQETQYF; clone_size: few; d_call: TRBD1; v_call: TRBV19; j_call: TRBJ2-5
cdr3_nt: TGTGCCAGCAGTGGGGGATTGGAGGGAAATCAGCCCCAGCATTTT; cdr3_aa: CASSGGLEGNQPQHF; clone_size: -; d_call: -; v_call: TRBV6-1; j_call: TRBJ1-5
cdr3_nt: TGTGCCAGCAGCTTAGTTATAGCGGGTAACACAGATACGCAGTATTTT; cdr3_aa: CASSLVIAGNTDTQYF; clone_size: many; d_call: TRBD2; v_call: TRBV11-3; j_call: TRBJ2-3
cdr3_nt: TGTGCCAGCAGGACAAGGCGGGATACGCAGTATTTT; cdr3_aa: CASRTRRDTQYF; clone_size: -; d_call: -; v_call: TRBV7-2; j_call: TRBJ2-3
cdr3_nt: TGTGCCAGCAGTTACGTACCGGGACTAGGGACCTGGACCCAGTACTTC; cdr3_aa: CASSYVPGLGTWTQYF; clone_size: -; d_call: TRBD2; v_call: TRBV6-2/TRBV6-3; j_call: TRBJ2-5
cdr3_nt: TGTGCCTGGAGTATCAGGGCTGGAAACACCATATATTTT; cdr3_aa: CAWSIRAGNTIYF; clone_size: few; d_call: -; v_call: TRBV30; j_call: TRBJ1-3
cdr3_nt: TGTGCCAGCTCACCCCCAGGGGGGTCCCTCTATGGCTACACCTTC; cdr3_aa: CASSPPGGSLYGYTF; clone_size: -; d_call: TRBD1; v_call: TRBV18; j_call: TRBJ1-2
cdr3_nt: TGTGCCAGCAGCCCGGGACTCCAAGTTAAGCAGTTCTTC; cdr3_aa: CASSPGLQVKQFF; clone_size: -; d_call: -; v_call: TRBV7-3; j_call: TRBJ2-1
cdr3_nt: TGTGCCAGCAGCTTGGGGGGACCCGGCACTGAAGCTTTCTTT; cdr3_aa: CASSLGGPGTEAFF; clone_size: -; d_call: -; v_call: TRBV7-9; j_call: TRBJ1-1
cdr3_nt: TGTGCCAGCAGTTTTTACGGGGAGACCCAGTACTTC; cdr3_aa: CASSFYGETQYF; clone_size: -; d_call: -; v_call: TRBV12-3/TRBV12-4; j_call: TRBJ2-5
cdr3_nt: TGCAGTGGAGTGCCGTGGGGAGGGACAGATACGCAGTATTTT; cdr3_aa: CSGVPWGGTDTQYF; clone_size: few; d_call: TRBD2; v_call: TRBV20-1; j_call: TRBJ2-3
cdr3_nt: TGCGCCAGCAGCCAAGATTCCGGAGGGGGTACCTATGGGCGGACCTTC; cdr3_aa: CASSQDSGGGTYGRTF; clone_size: few; d_call: -; v_call: TRBV4-1; j_call: TRBJ1-2
cdr3_nt: TGCAGTGCTAAGGACAGGGTGGGAAGTCAGCCCCAGCATTTT; cdr3_aa: CSAKDRVGSQPQHF; clone_size: few; d_call: TRBD1; v_call: TRBV20-1; j_call: TRBJ1-5
cdr3_nt: TGCAGTGCTTTAGCGGAGGGCTTCTCCTACGAGCAGTACTTC; cdr3_aa: CSALAEGFSYEQYF; clone_size: -; d_call: -; v_call: TRBV20-1; j_call: TRBJ2-7
cdr3_nt: TGTGCCAGCAGCTTAGACGTACAGACCAACACCGGGGAGCTGTTTTTT; cdr3_aa: CASSLDVQTNTGELFF; clone_size: many; d_call: -; v_call: TRBV11-3; j_call: TRBJ2-2
cdr3_nt: TGTGCCAGCAGTACGAGGGCGAGCTCCTACGAGCAGTACTTC; cdr3_aa: CASSTRASSYEQYF; clone_size: -; d_call: -; v_call: TRBV5-5; j_call: TRBJ2-7
cdr3_nt: TGCAGTGCTAGAGGTCTAGCGGGCCGCTACGAGCAGTACTTC; cdr3_aa: CSARGLAGRYEQYF; clone_size: many; d_call: TRBD2; v_call: TRBV20-1; j_call: TRBJ2-7
cdr3_nt: TGTGCCAGCACCGCGGACAGGATGAACACTGAAGCTTTCTTT; cdr3_aa: CASTADRMNTEAFF; clone_size: -; d_call: TRBD1; v_call: TRBV5-4; j_call: TRBJ1-1
cdr3_nt: TGTGCCAGCAGCGCCCAGCCGGGACACAATGAAAAACTGTTTTTT; cdr3_aa: CASSAQPGHNEKLFF; clone_size: many; d_call: -; v_call: TRBV9; j_call: TRBJ1-4
cdr3_nt: TGTGCCAGTAGTATAGATAAACGTCAGGGGGCCGAGCAGTACTTC; cdr3_aa: CASSIDKRQGAEQYF; clone_size: -; d_call: TRBD1; v_call: TRBV19; j_call: TRBJ2-7